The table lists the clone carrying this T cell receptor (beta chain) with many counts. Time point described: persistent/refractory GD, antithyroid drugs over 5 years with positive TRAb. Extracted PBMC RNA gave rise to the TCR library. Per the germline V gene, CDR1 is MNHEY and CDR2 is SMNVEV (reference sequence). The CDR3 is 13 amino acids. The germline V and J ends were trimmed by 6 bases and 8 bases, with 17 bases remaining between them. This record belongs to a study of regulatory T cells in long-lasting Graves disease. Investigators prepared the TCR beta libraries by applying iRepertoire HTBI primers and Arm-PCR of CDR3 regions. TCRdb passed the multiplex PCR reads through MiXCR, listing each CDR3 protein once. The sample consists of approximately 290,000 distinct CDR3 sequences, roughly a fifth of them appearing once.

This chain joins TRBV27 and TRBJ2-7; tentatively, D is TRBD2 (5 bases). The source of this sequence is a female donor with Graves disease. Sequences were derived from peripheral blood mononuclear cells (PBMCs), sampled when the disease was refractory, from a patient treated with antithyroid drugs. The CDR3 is CASRPDGGRQQYF. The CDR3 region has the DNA TGTGCCAGCAGGCCGGATGGAGGACGGCAGCAGTACTTC.